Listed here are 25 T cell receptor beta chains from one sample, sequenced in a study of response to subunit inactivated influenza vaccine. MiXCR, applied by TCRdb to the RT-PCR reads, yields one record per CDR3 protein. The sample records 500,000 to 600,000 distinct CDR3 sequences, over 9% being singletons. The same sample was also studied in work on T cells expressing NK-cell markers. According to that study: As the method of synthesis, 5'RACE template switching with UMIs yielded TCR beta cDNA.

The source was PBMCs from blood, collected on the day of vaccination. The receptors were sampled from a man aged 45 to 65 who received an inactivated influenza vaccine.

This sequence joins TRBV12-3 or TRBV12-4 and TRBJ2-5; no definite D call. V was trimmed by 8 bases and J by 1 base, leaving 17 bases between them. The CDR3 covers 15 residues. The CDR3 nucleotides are TGTGCCAGCGGTAGAGGCGGTGGCCTCCAAGAGACCCAGTACTTC. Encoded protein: CASGRGGGLQETQYF.

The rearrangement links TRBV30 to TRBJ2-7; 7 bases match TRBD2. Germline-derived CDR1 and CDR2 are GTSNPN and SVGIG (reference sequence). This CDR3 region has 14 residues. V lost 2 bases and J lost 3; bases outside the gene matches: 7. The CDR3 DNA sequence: TGTGCCTGGAGTACCGGGAGGACCCTCTACGAGCAGTACTTC. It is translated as CAWSTGRTLYEQYF.

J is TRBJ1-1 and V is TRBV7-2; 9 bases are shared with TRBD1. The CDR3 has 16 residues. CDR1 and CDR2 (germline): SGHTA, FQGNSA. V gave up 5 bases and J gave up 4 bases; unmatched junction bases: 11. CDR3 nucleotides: TGTGCCAGCAGCCTGATAAGGACAGGGGAAGGCACTGAAGCTTTCTTT. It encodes CASSLIRTGEGTEAFF.

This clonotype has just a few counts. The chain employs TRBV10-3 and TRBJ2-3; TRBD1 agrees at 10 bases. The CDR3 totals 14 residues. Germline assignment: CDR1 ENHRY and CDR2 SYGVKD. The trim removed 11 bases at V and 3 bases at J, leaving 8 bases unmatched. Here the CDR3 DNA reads TGTGCCTCCGGACAGGGGGGAATTACAGATACGCAGTATTTT. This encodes CASGQGGITDTQYF.

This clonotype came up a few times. The CDR3 reads CSAEHRSYNSPLHF. As DNA, the CDR3 is TGCAGTGCGGAACACAGGTCTTATAATTCACCCCTCCACTTT. The chain carries TRBV20-1 and TRBJ1-6; D possibly corresponds to TRBD1 (5 bases). This CDR3 comprises 14 residues. V was pared by 6 bases and J by 4 bases, with 13 bases between. CDR1 and CDR2 from the germline V gene are DFQATT and SNEGSKA (reference sequence).

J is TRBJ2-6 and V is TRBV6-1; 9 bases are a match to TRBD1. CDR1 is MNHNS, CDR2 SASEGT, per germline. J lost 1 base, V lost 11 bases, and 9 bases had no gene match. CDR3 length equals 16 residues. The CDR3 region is CASMDRGNSGANVLTF. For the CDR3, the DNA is TGTGCCTCCATGGACAGGGGCAATTCTGGGGCCAACGTCCTGACTTTC.

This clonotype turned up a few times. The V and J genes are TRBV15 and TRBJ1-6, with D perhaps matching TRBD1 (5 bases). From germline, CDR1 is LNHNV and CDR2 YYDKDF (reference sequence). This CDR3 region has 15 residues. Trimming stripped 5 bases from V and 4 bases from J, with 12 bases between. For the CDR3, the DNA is TGTGCCACCAGCGAGACCGGGGGATATAATTCACCCCTCCACTTT. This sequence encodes CATSETGGYNSPLHF.

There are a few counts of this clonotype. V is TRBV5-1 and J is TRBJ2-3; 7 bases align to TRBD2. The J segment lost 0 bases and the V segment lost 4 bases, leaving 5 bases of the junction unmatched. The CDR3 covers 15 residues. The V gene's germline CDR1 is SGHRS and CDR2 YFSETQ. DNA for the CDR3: TGCGCCAGCAGCGCGGGACTACCTAGCACAGATACGCAGTATTTT. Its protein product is CASSAGLPSTDTQYF.

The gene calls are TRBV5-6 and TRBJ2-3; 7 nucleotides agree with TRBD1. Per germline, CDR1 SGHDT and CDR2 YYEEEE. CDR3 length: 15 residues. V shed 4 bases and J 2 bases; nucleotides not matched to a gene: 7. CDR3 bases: TGTGCCAGCAGCGTCGGGACAGACTACACAGATACGCAGTATTTT. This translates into CASSVGTDYTDTQYF.

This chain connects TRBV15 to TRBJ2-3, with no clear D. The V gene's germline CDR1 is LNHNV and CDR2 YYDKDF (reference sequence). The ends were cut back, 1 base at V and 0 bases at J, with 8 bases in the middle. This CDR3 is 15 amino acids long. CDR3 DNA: TGTGCCACCAGCAGAGTCAGGTTTAGCACAGATACGCAGTATTTT. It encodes CATSRVRFSTDTQYF.

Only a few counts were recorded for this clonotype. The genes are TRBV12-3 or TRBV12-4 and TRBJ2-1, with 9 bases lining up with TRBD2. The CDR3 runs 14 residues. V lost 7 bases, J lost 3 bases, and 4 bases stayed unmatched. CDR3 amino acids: CASNPTSGYNEQFF. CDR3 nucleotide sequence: TGTGCCAGCAACCCGACTAGCGGCTACAATGAGCAGTTCTTC.

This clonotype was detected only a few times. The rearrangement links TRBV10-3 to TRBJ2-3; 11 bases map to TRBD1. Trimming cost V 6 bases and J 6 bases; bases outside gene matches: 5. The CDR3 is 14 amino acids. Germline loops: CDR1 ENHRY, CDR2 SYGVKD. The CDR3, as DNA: TGTGCCATCAGGGCCGGGACAGGGGGGGATACGCAGTATTTT. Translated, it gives CAIRAGTGGDTQYF.

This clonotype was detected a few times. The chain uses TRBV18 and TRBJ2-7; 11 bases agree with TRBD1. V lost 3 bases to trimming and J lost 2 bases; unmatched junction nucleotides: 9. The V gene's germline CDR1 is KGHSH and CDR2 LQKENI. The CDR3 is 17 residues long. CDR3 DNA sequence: TGTGCCAGCTCACCCCGGGGAGGGACAGGGGGAGCCTACGAGCAGTACTTC. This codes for CASSPRGGTGGAYEQYF.

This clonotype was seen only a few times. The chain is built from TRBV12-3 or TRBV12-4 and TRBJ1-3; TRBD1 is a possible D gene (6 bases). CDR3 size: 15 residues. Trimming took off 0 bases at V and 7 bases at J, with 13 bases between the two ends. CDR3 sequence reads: CASSLALSGANTIYF. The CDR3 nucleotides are TGTGCCAGCAGTTTAGCGCTCTCGGGGGCCAACACCATATATTTT.

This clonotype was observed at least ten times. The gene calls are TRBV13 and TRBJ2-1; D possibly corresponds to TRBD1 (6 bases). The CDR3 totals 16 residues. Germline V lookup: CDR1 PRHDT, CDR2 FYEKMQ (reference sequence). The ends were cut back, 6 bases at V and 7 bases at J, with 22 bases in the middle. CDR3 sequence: CASSFITGRRVNEQFF. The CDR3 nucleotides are TGTGCCAGCAGTTTCATTACAGGGCGAAGGGTTAATGAGCAGTTCTTC. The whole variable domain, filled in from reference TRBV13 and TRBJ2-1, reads AAGVIQSPRHLIKEKRETATLKCYPIPRHDTVYWYQQGPGQDPQFLISFYEKMQSDKGSIPDRFSAQQFSDYHSELNMSSLELGDSALYFCASSFITGRRVNEQFFGPGTRLTVL.

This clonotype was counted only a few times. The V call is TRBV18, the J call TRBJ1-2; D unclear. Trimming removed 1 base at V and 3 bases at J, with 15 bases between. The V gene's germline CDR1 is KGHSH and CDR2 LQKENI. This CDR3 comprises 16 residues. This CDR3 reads CASSPLARSAYYGYTF. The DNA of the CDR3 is TGTGCCAGCTCACCACTGGCCCGGAGTGCCTACTATGGCTACACCTTC.

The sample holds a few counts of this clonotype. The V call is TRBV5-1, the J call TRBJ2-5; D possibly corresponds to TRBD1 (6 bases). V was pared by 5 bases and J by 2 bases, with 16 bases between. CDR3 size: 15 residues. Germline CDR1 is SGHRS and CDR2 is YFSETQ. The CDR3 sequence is CASRVSTGPQETQYF. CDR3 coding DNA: TGCGCCAGCAGGGTTTCGACAGGCCCACAAGAGACCCAGTACTTC.

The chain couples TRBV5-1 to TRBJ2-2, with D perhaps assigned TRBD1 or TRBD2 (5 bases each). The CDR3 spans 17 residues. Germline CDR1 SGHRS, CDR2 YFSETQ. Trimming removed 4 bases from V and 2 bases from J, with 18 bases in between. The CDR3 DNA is TGCGCCAGCAGCCCGGGACCCCTAAGGGAAAACACCGGGGAGCTGTTTTTT. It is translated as CASSPGPLRENTGELFF.

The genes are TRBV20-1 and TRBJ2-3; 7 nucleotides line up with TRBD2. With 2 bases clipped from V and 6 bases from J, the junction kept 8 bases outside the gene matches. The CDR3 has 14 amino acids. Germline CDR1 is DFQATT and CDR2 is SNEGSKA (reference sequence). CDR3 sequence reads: CSARMGGSADTQYF. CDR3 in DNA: TGCAGTGCTAGAATGGGCGGGAGCGCGGATACGCAGTATTTT.

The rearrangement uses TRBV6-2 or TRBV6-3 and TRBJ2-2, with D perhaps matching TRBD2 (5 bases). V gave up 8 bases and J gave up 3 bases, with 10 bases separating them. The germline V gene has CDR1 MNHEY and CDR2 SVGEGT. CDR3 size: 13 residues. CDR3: CASRRAYTGELFF. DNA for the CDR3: TGTGCCAGCCGGCGGGCGTACACCGGGGAGCTGTTTTTT.

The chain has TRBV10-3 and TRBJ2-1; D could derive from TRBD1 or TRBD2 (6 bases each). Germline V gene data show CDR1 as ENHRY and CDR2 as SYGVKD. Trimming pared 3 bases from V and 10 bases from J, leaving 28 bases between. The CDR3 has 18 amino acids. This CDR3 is CAISDSEGGLILQWEQFF. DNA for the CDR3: TGTGCCATCAGTGATTCCGAGGGGGGCCTTATTCTACAATGGGAGCAGTTCTTC.

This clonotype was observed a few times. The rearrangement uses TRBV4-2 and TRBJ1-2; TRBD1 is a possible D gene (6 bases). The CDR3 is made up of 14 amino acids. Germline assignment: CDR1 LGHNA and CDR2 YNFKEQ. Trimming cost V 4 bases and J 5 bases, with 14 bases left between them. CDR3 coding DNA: TGTGCCAGCAGCCCCCGACAGGCTGGGTATGGCTACACCTTC. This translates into CASSPRQAGYGYTF.

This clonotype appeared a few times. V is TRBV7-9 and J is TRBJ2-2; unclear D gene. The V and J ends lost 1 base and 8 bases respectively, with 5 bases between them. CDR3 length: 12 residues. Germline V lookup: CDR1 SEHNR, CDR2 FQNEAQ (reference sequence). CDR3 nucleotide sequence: TGTGCCAGCAGCTTAGGAATTGGGGAGCTGTTTTTT. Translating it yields CASSLGIGELFF.

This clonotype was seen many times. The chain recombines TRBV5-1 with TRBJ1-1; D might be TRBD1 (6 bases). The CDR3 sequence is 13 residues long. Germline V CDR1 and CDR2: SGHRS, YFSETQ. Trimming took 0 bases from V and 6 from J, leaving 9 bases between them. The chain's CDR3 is CASSLEQGSEAFF. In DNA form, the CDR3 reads TGCGCCAGCAGCTTGGAACAGGGTTCTGAAGCTTTCTTT.

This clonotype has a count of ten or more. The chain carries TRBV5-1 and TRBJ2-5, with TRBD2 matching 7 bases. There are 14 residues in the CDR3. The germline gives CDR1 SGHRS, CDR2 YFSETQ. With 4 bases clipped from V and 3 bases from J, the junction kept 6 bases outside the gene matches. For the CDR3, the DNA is TGCGCCAGCAGCAGGGTAGCGGGTGAAGAGACCCAGTACTTC. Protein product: CASSRVAGEETQYF.